These 7 T cell receptor beta chains came from one sample sequenced in a study of graft-versus-host responses after intestinal transplantation. TCRdb keeps only in-frame clones here, not all; method: immunoSEQ multiplex PCR. The sample includes fewer than 45,000 clones, 90% to 95% seen only once; the top ten take 3.5% to 5%. This material consisted of PBMCs, taken 524 days after transplant. The receptors were sampled from a human patient who received an intestinal transplant, so some T cells may come from the graft donor.

The genes are TRBV5-1 and TRBJ1-2, with D unclear. Germline V CDR1 and CDR2: SGHRS, YFSETQ. This CDR3 is built from 16 residues. V gave up 2 bases and J gave up 0 bases, with 14 bases separating them. The chain's CDR3 is CASSLFTDGPNYGYTF. In DNA form, the CDR3 reads TGCGCCAGCAGCTTATTCACGGACGGTCCTAACTATGGCTACACCTTC.

The V gene is TRBV2, the J gene TRBJ2-1, with TRBD2 matching 10 bases. Per the germline V gene, CDR1 is SNHLY and CDR2 is FYNNEI. V lost 7 bases and J lost 10; bases outside the gene matches: 7. This CDR3 region has 13 residues. The CDR3, as DNA: TGTGCCAGCAAAGGGACTAGCGACCACGAGCAGTTCTTC. It yields the protein CASKGTSDHEQFF. Full variable domain (outside the CDR3, taken from reference TRBV2 and TRBJ2-1): EPEVTQTPSHQVTQMGQEVILRCVPISNHLYFYWYRQILGQKVEFLVSFYNNEISEKSEIFDDQFSVERPDGSNFTLKIRSTKLEDSAMYFCASKGTSDHEQFFGPGTRLTVL.

In nucleotides, the CDR3 is TGTGCCAGTAGTAGTTCTAGCGGGATCGAGCAGTTCTTC. Translation: CASSSSSGIEQFF. The chain has TRBV19 and TRBJ2-1; 9 nucleotides match TRBD2. The CDR3 consists of 13 residues. CDR1 LNHDA and CDR2 SQIVND come from the germline V gene (reference sequence). V lost 4 bases, J lost 10 bases, and 5 bases stayed unmatched.

V usage is TRBV25-1 and J usage is TRBJ2-7; D is unresolved. Looked up from germline, CDR1 is MGHDK and CDR2 is SYGVNS. V lost 3 bases, J lost 0 bases, and 9 bases lay in between. The CDR3 is made up of 14 amino acids. CDR3 sequence (DNA): TGTGCCAGCAGTGATCCCACAAGCTCCTACGAGCAGTACTTC. Residues: CASSDPTSSYEQYF.

V and J are TRBV5-1 and TRBJ2-2, with D unclear. Deletions cut 3 bases from V and 6 bases from J, with 6 bases between. This CDR3 has 12 amino acids. Germline V CDR1 and CDR2: SGHRS, YFSETQ. Here the CDR3 reads CASSSAAGELFF. Written as DNA, the CDR3 is TGCGCCAGCAGCTCGGCGGCCGGGGAGCTGTTTTTT.

This chain uses TRBV28 with TRBJ2-1, with 8 bases identical to TRBD2. CDR3 length: 15 residues. V lost 5 bases and J lost 9; bases outside the gene matches: 12. Looked up from germline, CDR1 is MDHEN and CDR2 is SYDVKM. The CDR3 region is CASSPPGLVVGEQFF. Here the CDR3 DNA reads TGTGCCAGCAGTCCTCCGGGACTAGTCGTAGGTGAGCAGTTCTTC. Supplemented by reference TRBV28 and TRBJ2-1, the full variable domain reads DVKVTQSSRYLVKRTGEKVFLECVQDMDHENMFWYRQDPGLGLRLIYFSYDVKMKEKGDIPEGYSVSREKKERFSLILESASTNQTSMYLCASSPPGLVVGEQFFGPGTRLTVL.

The chain uses TRBV30 and TRBJ2-3, with D unresolved. Trimming took 2 bases from V and 4 from J, leaving 13 bases between them. CDR1 GTSNPN and CDR2 SVGIG come from the germline V gene (reference sequence). This CDR3 has 14 amino acids. The CDR3 DNA sequence: TGTGCCTGGAGTCTAGTACCCCCCGCAGATACGCAGTATTTT. Translation gives CAWSLVPPADTQYF.